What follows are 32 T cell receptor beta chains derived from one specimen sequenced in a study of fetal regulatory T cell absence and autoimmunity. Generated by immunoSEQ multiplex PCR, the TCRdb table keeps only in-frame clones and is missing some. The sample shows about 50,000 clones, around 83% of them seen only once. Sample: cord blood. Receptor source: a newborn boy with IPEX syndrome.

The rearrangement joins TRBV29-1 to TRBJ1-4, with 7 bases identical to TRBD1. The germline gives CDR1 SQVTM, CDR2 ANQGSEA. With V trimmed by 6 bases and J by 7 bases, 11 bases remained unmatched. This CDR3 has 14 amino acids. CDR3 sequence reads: CSVDLTGDGEKLFF. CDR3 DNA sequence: TGCAGCGTGGACCTAACAGGGGACGGTGAAAAACTGTTTTTT.

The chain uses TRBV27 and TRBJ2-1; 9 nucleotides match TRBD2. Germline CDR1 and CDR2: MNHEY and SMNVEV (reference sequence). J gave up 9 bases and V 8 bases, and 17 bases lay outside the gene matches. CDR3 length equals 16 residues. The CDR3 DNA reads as TGTGCCAGCTTCCTGGGTGGACTAGCGTGGAAAAGTGAGCAGTTCTTC. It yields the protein CASFLGGLAWKSEQFF.

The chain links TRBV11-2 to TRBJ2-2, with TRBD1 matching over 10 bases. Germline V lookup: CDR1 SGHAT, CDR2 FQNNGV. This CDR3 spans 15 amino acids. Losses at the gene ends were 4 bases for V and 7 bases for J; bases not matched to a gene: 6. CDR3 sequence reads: CASSYQTGGGGELFF. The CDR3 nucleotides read TGTGCCAGCAGCTACCAGACAGGGGGCGGCGGGGAGCTGTTTTTT. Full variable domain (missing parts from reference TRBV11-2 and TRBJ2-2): EAGVAQSPRYKIIEKRQSVAFWCNPISGHATLYWYQQILGQGPKLLIQFQNNGVVDDSQLPKDRFSAERLKGVDSTLKIQPAKLEDSAVYLCASSYQTGGGGELFFGEGSRLTVL.

CDR3 in DNA: TGTGCCAGCTCACCACCTCCTCCTAGCGGGGGCCGCTATACGCAGTATTTT. This codes for CASSPPPPSGGRYTQYF. This chain joins TRBV18 and TRBJ2-3, with 10 bases lining up with TRBD2. The CDR3 loop spans 17 amino acids. Germline loops: CDR1 KGHSH, CDR2 LQKENI. Trimming at V came to 0 bases and at J to 7 bases, leaving 10 bases not matched to a gene. Using reference TRBV18 and TRBJ2-3 for the parts outside the CDR3, the full variable domain is NAGVMQNPRHLVRRRGQEARLRCSPMKGHSHVYWYRQLPEEGLKFMVYLQKENIIDESGMPKERFSAEFPKEGPSILRIQQVVRGDSAAYFCASSPPPPSGGRYTQYFGPGTRLTVL.

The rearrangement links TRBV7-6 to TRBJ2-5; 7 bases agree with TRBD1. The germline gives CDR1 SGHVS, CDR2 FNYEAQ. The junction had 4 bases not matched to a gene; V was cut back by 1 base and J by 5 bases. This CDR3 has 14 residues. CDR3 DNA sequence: TGTGCCAGCAGCTTAGAAGGGGGCTGGGAGACCCAGTACTTC. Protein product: CASSLEGGWETQYF.

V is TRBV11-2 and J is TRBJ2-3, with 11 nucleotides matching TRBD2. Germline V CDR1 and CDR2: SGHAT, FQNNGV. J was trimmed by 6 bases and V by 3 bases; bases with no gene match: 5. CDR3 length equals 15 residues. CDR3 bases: TGTGCCAGCAGCTTTAGCGGGAGGGCCGGTGATACGCAGTATTTT. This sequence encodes CASSFSGRAGDTQYF. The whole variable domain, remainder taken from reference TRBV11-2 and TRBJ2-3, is EAGVAQSPRYKIIEKRQSVAFWCNPISGHATLYWYQQILGQGPKLLIQFQNNGVVDDSQLPKDRFSAERLKGVDSTLKIQPAKLEDSAVYLCASSFSGRAGDTQYFGPGTRLTVL.

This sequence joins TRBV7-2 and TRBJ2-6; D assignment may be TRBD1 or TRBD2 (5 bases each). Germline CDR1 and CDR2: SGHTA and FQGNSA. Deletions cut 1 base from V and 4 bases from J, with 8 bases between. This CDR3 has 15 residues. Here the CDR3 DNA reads TGTGCCAGCAGCTTAGGGGGGTCCGGGGCCAACGTCCTGACTTTC. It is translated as CASSLGGSGANVLTF. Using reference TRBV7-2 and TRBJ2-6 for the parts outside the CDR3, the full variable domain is GAGVSQSPSNKVTEKGKDVELRCDPISGHTALYWYRQSLGQGLEFLIYFQGNSAPDKSGLPSDRFSAERTGGSVSTLTIQRTQQEDSAVYLCASSLGGSGANVLTFGAGSRLTVL.

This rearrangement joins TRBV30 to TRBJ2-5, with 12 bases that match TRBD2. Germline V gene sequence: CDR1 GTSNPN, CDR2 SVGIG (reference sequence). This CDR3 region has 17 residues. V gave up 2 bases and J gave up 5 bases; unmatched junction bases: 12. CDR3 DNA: TGTGCCTGGAGTCCCGGGACTAGCGGGCCCCTCGGGGAGACCCAGTACTTC. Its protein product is CAWSPGTSGPLGETQYF.

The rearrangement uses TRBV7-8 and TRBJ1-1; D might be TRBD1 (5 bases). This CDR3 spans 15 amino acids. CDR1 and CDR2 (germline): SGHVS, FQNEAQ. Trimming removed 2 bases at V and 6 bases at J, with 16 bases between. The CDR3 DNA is TGTGCCAGCAGCTTATTTTCCCAGGGTGTCGCTGAAGCTTTCTTT. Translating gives CASSLFSQGVAEAFF.

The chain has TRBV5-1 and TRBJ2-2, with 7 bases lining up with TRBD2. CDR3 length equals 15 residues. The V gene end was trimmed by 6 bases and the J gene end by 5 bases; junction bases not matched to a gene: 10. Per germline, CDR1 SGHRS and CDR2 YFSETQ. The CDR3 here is CASTPWGGTTGELFF. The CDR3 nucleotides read TGCGCCAGCACCCCATGGGGGGGGACTACCGGGGAGCTGTTTTTT.

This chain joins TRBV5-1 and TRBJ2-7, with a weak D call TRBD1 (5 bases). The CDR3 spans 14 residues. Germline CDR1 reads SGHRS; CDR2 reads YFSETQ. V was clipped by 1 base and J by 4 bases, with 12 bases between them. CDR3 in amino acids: CASSLRAGMYEQYF. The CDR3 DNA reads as TGCGCCAGCAGCTTGCGGGCAGGGATGTACGAGCAGTACTTC.

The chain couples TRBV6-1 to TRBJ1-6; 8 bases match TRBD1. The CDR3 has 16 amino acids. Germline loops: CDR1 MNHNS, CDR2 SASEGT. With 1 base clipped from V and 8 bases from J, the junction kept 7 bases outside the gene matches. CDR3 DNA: TGTGCCAGCAGTGAAGTGGCAGGGGGCGGTTATTCACCCCTCCACTTT. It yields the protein CASSEVAGGGYSPLHF.

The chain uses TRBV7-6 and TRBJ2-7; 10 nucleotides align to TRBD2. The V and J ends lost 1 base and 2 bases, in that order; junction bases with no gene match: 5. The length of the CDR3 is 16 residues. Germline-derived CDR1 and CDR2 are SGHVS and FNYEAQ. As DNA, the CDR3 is TGTGCCAGCAGCTTAGTACTAGCGGGGAACACCTACGAGCAGTACTTC. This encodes CASSLVLAGNTYEQYF. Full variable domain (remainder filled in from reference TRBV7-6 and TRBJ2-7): GAGVSQSPRYKVTKRGQDVALRCDPISGHVSLYWYRQALGQGPEFLTYFNYEAQQDKSGLPNDRFSAERPEGSISTLTIQRTEQRDSAMYRCASSLVLAGNTYEQYFGPGTRLTVT.

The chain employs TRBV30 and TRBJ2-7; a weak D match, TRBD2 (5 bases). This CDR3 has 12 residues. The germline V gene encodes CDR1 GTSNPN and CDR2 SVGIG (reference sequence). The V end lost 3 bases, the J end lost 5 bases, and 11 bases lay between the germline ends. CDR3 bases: TGTGCCTGGAGCCTACTAGTACACGAGCAGTACTTC. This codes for CAWSLLVHEQYF.

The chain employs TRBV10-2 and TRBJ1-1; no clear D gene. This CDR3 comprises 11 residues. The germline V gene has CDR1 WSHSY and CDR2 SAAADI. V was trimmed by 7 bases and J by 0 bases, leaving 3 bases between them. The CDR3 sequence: CASTMNTEAFF. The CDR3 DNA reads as TGCGCCAGCACCATGAACACTGAAGCTTTCTTT.

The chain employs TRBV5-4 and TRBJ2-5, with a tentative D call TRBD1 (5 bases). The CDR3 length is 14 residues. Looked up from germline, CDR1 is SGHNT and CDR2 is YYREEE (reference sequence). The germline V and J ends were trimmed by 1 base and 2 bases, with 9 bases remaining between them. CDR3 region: CASSLLREQETQYF. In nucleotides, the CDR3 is TGTGCCAGCAGCTTGCTCAGGGAACAAGAGACCCAGTACTTC.

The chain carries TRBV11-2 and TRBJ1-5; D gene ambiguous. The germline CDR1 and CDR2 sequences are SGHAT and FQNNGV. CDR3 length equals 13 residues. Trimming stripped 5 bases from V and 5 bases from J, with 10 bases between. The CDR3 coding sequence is TGTGCCAGCAGCCAATCAATGGATCAGCCCCAGCATTTT. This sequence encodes CASSQSMDQPQHF.

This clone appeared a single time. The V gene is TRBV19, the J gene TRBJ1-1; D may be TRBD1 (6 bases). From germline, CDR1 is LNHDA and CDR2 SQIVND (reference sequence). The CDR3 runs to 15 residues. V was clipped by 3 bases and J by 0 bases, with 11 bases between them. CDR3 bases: TGTGCCAGTAGTATGGGGGGACATTTGAACACTGAAGCTTTCTTT. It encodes CASSMGGHLNTEAFF.

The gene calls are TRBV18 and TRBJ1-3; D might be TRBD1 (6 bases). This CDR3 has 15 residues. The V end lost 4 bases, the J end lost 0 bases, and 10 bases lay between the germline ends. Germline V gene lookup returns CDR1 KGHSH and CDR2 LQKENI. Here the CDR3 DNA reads TGTGCCAGCTCACTATTACAGGGCTCTGGAAACACCATATATTTT. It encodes CASSLLQGSGNTIYF. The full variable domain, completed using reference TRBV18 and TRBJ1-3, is NAGVMQNPRHLVRRRGQEARLRCSPMKGHSHVYWYRQLPEEGLKFMVYLQKENIIDESGMPKERFSAEFPKEGPSILRIQQVVRGDSAAYFCASSLLQGSGNTIYFGEGSWLTVV.

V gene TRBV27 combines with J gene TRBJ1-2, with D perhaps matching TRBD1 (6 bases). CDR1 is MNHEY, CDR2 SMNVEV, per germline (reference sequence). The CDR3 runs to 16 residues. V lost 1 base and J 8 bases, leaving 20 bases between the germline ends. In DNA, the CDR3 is TGTGCCAGCAGTTTATATTTTGGACAGTGGGCAGACGGCTACACCTTC. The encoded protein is CASSLYFGQWADGYTF.

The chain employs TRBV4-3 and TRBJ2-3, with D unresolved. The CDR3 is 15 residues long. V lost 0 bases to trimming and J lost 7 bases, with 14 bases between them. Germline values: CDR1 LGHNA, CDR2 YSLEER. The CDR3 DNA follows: TGCGCCAGCAGCCAAGAACCACTTTTAGCAAATACGCAGTATTTT. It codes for CASSQEPLLANTQYF.

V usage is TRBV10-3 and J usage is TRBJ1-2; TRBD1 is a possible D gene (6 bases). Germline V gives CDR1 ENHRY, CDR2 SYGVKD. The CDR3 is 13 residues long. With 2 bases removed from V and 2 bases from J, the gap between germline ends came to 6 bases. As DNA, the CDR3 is TGTGCCATCAGTGAGGACAGGAACTATGGCTACACCTTC. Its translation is CAISEDRNYGYTF.

DNA of the CDR3: TGTGCCAGCAGTATCAGGGGGAGGGAGCAGTACTTC. It codes for CASSIRGREQYF. The genes are TRBV27 and TRBJ2-7, with D perhaps TRBD1 (7 bases). Germline V lookup: CDR1 MNHEY, CDR2 SMNVEV (reference sequence). The CDR3 has 12 amino acids. V was shortened by 5 bases and J by 7 bases, with 12 bases between the two germline ends.

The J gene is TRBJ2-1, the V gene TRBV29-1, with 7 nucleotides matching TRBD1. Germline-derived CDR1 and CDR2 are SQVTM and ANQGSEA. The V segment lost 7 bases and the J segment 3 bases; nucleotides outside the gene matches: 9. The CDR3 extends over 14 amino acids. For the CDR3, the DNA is TGCAGCGGCGGACGACAGGGTCTCTACAATGAGCAGTTCTTC. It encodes CSGGRQGLYNEQFF.

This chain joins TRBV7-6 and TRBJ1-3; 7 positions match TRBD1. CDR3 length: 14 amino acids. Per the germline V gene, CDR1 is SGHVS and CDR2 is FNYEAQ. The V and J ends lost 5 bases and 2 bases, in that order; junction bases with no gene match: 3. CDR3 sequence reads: CASSPTGPGNTIYF. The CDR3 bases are TGTGCCAGCAGCCCGACAGGGCCTGGAAACACCATATATTTT.

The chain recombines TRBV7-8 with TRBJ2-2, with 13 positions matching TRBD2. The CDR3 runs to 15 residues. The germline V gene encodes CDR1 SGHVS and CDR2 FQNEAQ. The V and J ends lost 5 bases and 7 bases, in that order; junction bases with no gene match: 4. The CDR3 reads CASSEGLAGIGELFF. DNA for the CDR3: TGTGCCAGCAGCGAGGGACTAGCGGGAATCGGGGAGCTGTTTTTT. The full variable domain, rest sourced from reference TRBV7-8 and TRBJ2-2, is GAGVSQSPRYKVAKRGQDVALRCDPISGHVSLFWYQQALGQGPEFLTYFQNEAQLDKSGLPSDRFFAERPEGSVSTLKIQRTQQEDSAVYLCASSEGLAGIGELFFGEGSRLTVL.

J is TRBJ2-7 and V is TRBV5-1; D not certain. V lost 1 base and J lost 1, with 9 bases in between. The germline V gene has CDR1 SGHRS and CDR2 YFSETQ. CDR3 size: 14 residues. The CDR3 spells CASSLSEPSYEQYF. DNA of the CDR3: TGCGCCAGCAGCTTGAGTGAACCGTCCTACGAGCAGTACTTC.

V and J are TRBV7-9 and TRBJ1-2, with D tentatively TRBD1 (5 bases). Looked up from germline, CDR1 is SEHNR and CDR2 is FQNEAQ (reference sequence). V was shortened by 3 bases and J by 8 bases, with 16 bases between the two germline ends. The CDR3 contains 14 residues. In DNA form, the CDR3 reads TGTGCCAGCAGCTTCGACCTCTTCGGGGGAGGCTACACCTTC. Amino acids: CASSFDLFGGGYTF.

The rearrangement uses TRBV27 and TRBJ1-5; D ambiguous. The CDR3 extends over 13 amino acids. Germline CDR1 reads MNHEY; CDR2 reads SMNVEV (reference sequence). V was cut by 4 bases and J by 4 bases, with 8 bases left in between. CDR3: CASSYVPNQPQHF. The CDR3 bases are TGTGCCAGCAGTTACGTCCCGAATCAGCCCCAGCATTTT.

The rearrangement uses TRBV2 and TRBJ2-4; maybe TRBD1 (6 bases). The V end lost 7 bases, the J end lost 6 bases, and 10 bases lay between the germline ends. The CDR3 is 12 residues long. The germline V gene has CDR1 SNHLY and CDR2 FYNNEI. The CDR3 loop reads CASNGRGNIQYF. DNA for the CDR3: TGTGCCAGCAACGGCAGGGGAAACATTCAGTACTTC. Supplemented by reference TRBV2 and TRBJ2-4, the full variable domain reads EPEVTQTPSHQVTQMGQEVILRCVPISNHLYFYWYRQILGQKVEFLVSFYNNEISEKSEIFDDQFSVERPDGSNFTLKIRSTKLEDSAMYFCASNGRGNIQYFGAGTRLSVL.

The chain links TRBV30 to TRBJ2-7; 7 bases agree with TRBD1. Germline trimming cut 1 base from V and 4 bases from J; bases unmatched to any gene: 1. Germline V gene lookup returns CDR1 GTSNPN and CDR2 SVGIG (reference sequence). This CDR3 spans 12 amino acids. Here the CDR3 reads CAWSGTGYEQYF. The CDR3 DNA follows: TGTGCCTGGAGTGGGACAGGTTACGAGCAGTACTTC. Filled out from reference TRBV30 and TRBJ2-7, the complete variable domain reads SQTIHQWPATLVQPVGSPLSLECTVEGTSNPNLYWYRQAAGRGLQLLFYSVGIGQISSEVPQNLSASRPQDRQFILSSKKLLLSDSGFYLCAWSGTGYEQYFGPGTRLTVT.

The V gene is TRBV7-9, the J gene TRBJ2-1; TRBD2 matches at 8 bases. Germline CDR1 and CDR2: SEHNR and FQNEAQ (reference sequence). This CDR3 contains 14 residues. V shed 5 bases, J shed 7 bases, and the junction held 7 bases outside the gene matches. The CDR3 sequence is CASSQGSGGNEQFF. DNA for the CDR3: TGTGCCAGCAGCCAGGGGAGCGGGGGTAATGAGCAGTTCTTC.